This paragraph covers one T cell receptor (beta chain) sequence. The antigen remains unidentified. The data are from a study of cytotoxic CD8 clonotypes in ibrutinib-treated CLL. Overall study findings and caveats: Exceeding age-matched healthy donors, baseline clonality also tracked the counts of circulating CD8+ T cells.

Trimming took 0 bases from V and 8 from J, leaving 20 bases between them. The CDR3 covers 16 residues. The germline CDR1 and CDR2 sequences are SGHDT and YYEEEE. Only in-frame clones appear in the TCRdb table, and some are missing; sequencing was by immunoSEQ multiplex PCR. The sample includes over 200,000 clones, more than 70% of them seen just once. The specimen was PBMCs, collected after 12 months of ibrutinib treatment. This chain links TRBV5-6 with TRBJ1-2; D is unclear. This TCR derives from a human donor with chronic lymphocytic leukemia. The CDR3 DNA is TGTGCCAGCAGCTTGGGTCCGTTGGAAACTTTCGAGGGCTACACCTTC. This codes for CASSLGPLETFEGYTF.